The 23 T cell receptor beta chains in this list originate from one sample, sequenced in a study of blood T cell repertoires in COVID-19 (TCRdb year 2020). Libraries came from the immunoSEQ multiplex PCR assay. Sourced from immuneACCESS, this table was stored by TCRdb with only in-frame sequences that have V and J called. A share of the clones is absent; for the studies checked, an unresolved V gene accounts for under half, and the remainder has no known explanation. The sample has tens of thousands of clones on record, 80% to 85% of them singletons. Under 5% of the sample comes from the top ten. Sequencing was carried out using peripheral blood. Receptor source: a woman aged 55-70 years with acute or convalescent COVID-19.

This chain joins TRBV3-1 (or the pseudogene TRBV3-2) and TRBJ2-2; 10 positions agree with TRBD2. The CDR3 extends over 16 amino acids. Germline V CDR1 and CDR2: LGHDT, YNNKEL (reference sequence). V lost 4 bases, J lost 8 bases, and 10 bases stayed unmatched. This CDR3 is CASSRELAGRWGELFF. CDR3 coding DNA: TGTGCCAGCAGCCGAGAACTAGCGGGGAGATGGGGGGAGCTGTTTTTT.

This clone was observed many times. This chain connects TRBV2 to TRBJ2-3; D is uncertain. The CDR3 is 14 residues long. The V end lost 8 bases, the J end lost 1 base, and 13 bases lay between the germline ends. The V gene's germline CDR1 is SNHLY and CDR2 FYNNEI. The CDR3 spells CASCRIDRTDTQYF. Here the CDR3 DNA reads TGTGCCAGCTGCAGGATTGATCGCACAGATACGCAGTATTTT.

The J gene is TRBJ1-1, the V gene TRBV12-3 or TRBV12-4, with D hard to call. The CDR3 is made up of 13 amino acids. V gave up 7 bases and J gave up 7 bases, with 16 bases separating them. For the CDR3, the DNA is TGTGCCAGCACTTCAGCGGGCCGTCTTGAAGCTTTCTTT. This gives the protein CASTSAGRLEAFF.

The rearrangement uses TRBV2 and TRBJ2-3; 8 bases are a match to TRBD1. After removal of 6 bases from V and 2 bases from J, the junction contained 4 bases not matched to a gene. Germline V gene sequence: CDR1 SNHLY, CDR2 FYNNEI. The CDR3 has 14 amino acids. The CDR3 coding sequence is TGTGCCAGCAGCGGACAGGGAAACACAGATACGCAGTATTTT. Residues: CASSGQGNTDTQYF.

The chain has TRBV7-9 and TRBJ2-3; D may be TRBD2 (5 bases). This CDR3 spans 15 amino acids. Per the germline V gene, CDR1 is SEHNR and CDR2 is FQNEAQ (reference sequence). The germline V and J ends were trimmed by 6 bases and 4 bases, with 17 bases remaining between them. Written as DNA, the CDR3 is TGTGCCAGCAGGTCGATCGGGGTTTCGGCAGATACGCAGTATTTT. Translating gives CASRSIGVSADTQYF.

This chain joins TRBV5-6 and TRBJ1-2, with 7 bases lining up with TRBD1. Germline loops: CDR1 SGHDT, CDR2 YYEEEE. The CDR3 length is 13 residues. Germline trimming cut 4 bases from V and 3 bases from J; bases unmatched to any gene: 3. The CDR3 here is CASSLGGDYGYTF. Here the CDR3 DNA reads TGTGCCAGCAGCCTAGGGGGCGACTATGGCTACACCTTC.

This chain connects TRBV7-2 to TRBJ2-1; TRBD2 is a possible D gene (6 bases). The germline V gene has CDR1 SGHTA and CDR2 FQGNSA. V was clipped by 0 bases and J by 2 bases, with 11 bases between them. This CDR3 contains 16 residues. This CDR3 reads CASSLAGGLPYNEQFF. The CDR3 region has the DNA TGTGCCAGCAGCTTAGCGGGGGGATTGCCCTACAATGAGCAGTTCTTC. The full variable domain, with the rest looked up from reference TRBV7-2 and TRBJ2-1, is GAGVSQSPSNKVTEKGKDVELRCDPISGHTALYWYRQSLGQGLEFLIYFQGNSAPDKSGLPSDRFSAERTGGSVSTLTIQRTQQEDSAVYLCASSLAGGLPYNEQFFGPGTRLTVL.

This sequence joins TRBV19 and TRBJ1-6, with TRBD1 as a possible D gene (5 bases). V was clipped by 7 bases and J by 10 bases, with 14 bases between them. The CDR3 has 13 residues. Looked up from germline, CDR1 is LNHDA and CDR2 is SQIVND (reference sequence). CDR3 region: CASKRGSGSPLHF. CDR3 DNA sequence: TGTGCCAGTAAACGGGGGTCAGGCTCACCCCTCCACTTT.

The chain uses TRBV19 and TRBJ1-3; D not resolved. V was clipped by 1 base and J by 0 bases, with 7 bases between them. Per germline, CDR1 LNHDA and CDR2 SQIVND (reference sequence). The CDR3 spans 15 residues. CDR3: CASSIVGVSGNTIYF. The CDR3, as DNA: TGTGCCAGTAGTATAGTTGGAGTCTCTGGAAACACCATATATTTT.

CDR3 sequence (DNA): TGTGCCTGGACCTCCGCCGGAGCTTTCTTT. This sequence encodes CAWTSAGAFF. This rearrangement joins TRBV30 to TRBJ1-1; D unresolved. The CDR3 is 10 amino acids. The ends were cut back, 4 bases at V and 10 bases at J, with 10 bases in the middle. Germline values: CDR1 GTSNPN, CDR2 SVGIG (reference sequence).

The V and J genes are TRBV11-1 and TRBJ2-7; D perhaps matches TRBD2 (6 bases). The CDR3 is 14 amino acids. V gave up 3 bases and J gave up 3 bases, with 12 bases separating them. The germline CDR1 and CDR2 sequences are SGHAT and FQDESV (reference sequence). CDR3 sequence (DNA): TGTGCCAGCAGCTTCAGGGCGGGGTACTACGAGCAGTACTTC. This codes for CASSFRAGYYEQYF.

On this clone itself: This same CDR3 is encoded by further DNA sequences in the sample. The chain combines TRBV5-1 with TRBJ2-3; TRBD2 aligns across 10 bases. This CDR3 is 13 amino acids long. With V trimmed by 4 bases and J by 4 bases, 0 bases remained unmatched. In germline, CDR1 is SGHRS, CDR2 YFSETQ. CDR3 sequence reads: CASSLAGADTQYF. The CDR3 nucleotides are TGCGCCAGCAGCCTAGCGGGGGCAGATACGCAGTATTTT.

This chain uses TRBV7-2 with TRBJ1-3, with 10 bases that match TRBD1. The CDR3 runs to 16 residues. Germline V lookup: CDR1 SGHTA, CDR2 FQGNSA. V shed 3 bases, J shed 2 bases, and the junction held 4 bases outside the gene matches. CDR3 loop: CASSLMDRGAGNTIYF. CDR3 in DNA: TGTGCCAGCAGCTTGATGGACAGGGGGGCTGGAAACACCATATATTTT.

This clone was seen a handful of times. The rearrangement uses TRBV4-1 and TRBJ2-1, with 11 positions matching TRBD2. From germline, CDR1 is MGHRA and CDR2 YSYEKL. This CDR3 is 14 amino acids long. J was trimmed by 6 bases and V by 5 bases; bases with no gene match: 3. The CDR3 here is CASSSGLAGNEQFF. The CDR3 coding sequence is TGCGCCAGCAGCTCCGGACTAGCGGGCAATGAGCAGTTCTTC.

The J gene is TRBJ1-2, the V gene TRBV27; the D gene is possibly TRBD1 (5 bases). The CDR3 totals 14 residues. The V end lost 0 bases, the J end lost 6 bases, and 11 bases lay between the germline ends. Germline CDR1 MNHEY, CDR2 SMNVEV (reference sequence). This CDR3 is CASSLSGGVNGYTF. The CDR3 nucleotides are TGTGCCAGCAGTTTATCGGGGGGGGTGAATGGCTACACCTTC.

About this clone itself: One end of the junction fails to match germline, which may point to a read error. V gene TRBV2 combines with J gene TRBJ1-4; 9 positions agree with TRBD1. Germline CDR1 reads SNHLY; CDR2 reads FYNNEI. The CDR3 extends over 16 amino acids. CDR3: CASREGQGTTNEKLFF. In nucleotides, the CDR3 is TGTGCCAGCCGTGAGGGACAGGGAACAACTAATGAAAAACTGTTTTTT. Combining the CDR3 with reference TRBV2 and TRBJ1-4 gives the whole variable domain EPEVTQTPSHQVTQMGQEVILRCVPISNHLYFYWYRQILGQKVEFLVSFYNNEISEKSEIFDDQFSVERPDGSNFTLKIRSTKLEDSAMYFCASREGQGTTNEKLFFGSGTQLSVL.

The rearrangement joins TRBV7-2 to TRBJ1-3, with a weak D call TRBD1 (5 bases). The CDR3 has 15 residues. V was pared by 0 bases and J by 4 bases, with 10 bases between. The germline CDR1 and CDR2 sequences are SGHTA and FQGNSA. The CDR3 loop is CASSLARAYGNTIYF. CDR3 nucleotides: TGTGCCAGCAGCTTAGCCAGGGCTTACGGAAACACCATATATTTT.

In nucleotides, the CDR3 is TGTGCCAGTAGTAGCACTATCTATAATTCACCCCTCCACTTT. Its protein is CASSSTIYNSPLHF. V usage is TRBV19 and J usage is TRBJ1-6; D unclear. The V gene lost 4 bases and the J gene lost 3 bases, with 7 bases spanning the gap. The CDR3 loop spans 14 amino acids. CDR1 is LNHDA and CDR2 is SQIVND in the germline V gene (reference sequence).

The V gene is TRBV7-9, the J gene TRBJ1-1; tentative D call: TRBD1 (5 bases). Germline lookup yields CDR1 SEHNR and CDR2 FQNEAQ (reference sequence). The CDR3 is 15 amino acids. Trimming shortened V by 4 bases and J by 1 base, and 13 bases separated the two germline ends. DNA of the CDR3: TGTGCCAGCAGCTCACTGACAGCGCCGAACACTGAAGCTTTCTTT. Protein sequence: CASSSLTAPNTEAFF. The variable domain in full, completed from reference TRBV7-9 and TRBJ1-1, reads DTGVSQNPRHKITKRGQNVTFRCDPISEHNRLYWYRQTLGQGPEFLTYFQNEAQLEKSRLLSDRFSAERPKGSFSTLEIQRTEQGDSAMYLCASSSLTAPNTEAFFGQGTRLTVV.

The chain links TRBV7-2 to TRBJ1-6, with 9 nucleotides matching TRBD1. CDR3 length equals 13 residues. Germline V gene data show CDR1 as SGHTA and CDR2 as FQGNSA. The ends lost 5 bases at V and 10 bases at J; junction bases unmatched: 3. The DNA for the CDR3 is TGTGCCAGCAGCGTCGGACAGGGGTCACCCCTCCACTTT. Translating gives CASSVGQGSPLHF. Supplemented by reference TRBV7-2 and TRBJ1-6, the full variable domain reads GAGVSQSPSNKVTEKGKDVELRCDPISGHTALYWYRQSLGQGLEFLIYFQGNSAPDKSGLPSDRFSAERTGGSVSTLTIQRTQQEDSAVYLCASSVGQGSPLHFGNGTRLTVT.

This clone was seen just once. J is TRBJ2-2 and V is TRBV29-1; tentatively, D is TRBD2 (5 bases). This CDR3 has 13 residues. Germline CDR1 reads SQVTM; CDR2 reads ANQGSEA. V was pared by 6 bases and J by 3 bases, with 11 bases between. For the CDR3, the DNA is TGCAGCGTACAACGGGGTCACACCGGGGAGCTGTTTTTT. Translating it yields CSVQRGHTGELFF.

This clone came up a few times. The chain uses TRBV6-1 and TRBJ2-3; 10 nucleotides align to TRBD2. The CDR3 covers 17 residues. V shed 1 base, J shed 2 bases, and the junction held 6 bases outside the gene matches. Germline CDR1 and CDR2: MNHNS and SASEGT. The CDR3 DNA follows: TGTGCCAGCAGTGAAGACCCAGCGGGGGGGACCACAGATACGCAGTATTTT. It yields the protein CASSEDPAGGTTDTQYF.

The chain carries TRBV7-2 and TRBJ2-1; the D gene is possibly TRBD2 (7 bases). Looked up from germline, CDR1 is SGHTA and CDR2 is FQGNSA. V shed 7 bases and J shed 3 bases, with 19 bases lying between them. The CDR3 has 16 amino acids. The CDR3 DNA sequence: TGTGCCAGCACCGTGACCCGGGGGGCCAACTACAATGAGCAGTTCTTC. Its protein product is CASTVTRGANYNEQFF.